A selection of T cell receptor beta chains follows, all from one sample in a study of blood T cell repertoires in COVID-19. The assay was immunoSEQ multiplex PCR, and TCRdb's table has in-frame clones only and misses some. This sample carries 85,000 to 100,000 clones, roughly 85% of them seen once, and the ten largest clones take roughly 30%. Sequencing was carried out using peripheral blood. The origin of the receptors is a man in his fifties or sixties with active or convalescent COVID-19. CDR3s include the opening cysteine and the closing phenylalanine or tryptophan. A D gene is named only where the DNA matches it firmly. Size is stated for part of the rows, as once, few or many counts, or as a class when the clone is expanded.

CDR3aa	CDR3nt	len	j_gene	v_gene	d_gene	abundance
CASRELWTPEVDSPLHF	TGTGCCAGCAGGGAACTTTGGACACCTGAAGTCGATTCACCCCTCCACTTT	17	TRBJ1-6	TRBV6-1	.	.
CASSQYGDGTTNYGYTF	TGCGCCAGCAGCCAATACGGAGATGGTACCACTAACTATGGCTACACCTTC	17	TRBJ1-2	TRBV4-1	.	.
CAIRDKGFSGNTIYF	TGTGCCATCAGGGACAAGGGTTTCTCTGGAAACACCATATATTTT	15	TRBJ1-3	TRBV10-3	.	once
CASSLSATGGGQPQHF	TGTGCCAGCAGTTTATCCGCGACAGGGGGCGGTCAGCCCCAGCATTTT	16	TRBJ1-5	TRBV27	TRBD1	.
CASFPAETGKSPLHF	TGCGCCAGCTTCCCAGCCGAGACAGGGAAATCACCCCTCCACTTT	15	TRBJ1-6	TRBV4-3	TRBD1	.
CASSWTRYTDTQYF	TGTGCCAGCAGCTGGACTCGATACACAGATACGCAGTATTTT	14	TRBJ2-3	TRBV7-2	.	.
CASSRDRGRDEQFF	TGCGCCAGCAGCCGGGACAGGGGGAGGGATGAGCAGTTCTTC	14	TRBJ2-1	TRBV5-1	TRBD1	.
CASSQEQRGLGVDSYEQFF	TGTGCCAGCAGCCAAGAACAAAGGGGCTTGGGAGTGGACAGCTATGAGCAGTTCTTC	19	TRBJ2-1	TRBV4-2	.	.
CASSKTGGGSYNSPLHF	TGTGCCAGCAGTAAGACAGGGGGCGGCTCCTATAATTCACCCCTCCACTTT	17	TRBJ1-6	TRBV27	TRBD1	.
CAWRGSGTGQQYF	TGTGCATGGAGGGGTTCGGGGACAGGGCAGCAGTACTTC	13	TRBJ2-7	TRBV30	TRBD1	.
CATSAARASGGSYGYTF	TGTGCCACCAGTGCCGCGCGCGCGAGCGGGGGGTCCTATGGCTACACCTTC	17	TRBJ1-2	TRBV24-1	.	.
CATNPPSGYNSPLHF	TGTGCCACCAACCCCCCCAGCGGATATAATTCACCCCTCCACTTT	15	TRBJ1-6	TRBV24-1	.	.
CASSLEAVRQGKNTEAFF	TGTGCCAGCAGCTTGGAGGCAGTCCGACAGGGGAAGAACACTGAAGCTTTCTTT	18	TRBJ1-1	TRBV5-4	TRBD1	.
CASSLSRGREYEQYF	TGTGCCAGCAGCTTATCGAGGGGGAGGGAATACGAGCAGTACTTC	15	TRBJ2-7	TRBV7-2	.	.
CASNRGSSYNEQFF	TGCGCCAGCAACAGAGGGAGCTCCTACAATGAGCAGTTCTTC	14	TRBJ2-1	TRBV5-1	.	.
CASSLRGRFTEAFF	TGTGCCAGCAGCTTACGCGGGAGATTCACTGAAGCTTTCTTT	14	TRBJ1-1	TRBV5-6	.	.
CASSPTTGIGTEAFF	TGTGCCAGCAGCCCAACGACAGGGATAGGGACTGAAGCTTTCTTT	15	TRBJ1-1	TRBV3-1/TRBV3-2	TRBD1	.
CASSELSGTAYEQYF	TGTGCCAGCAGTGAATTATCCGGGACAGCCTACGAGCAGTACTTC	15	TRBJ2-7	TRBV2	TRBD1	.
CSVVVDRLDPYGYTF	TGCAGCGTTGTTGTCGACAGACTAGACCCATATGGCTACACCTTC	15	TRBJ1-2	TRBV29-1	.	.
CASSAGMGGYTF	TGCGCCAGCAGCGCGGGGATGGGGGGCTACACCTTC	12	TRBJ1-2	TRBV5-1	.	.
CASSTEPGTGGREQFF	TGTGCCAGTAGTACCGAACCCGGGACAGGGGGTCGAGAGCAGTTCTTC	16	TRBJ2-1	TRBV19	TRBD1	.
CAISFSGGNQPQHF	TGTGCCATCAGCTTTTCGGGGGGCAATCAGCCCCAGCATTTT	14	TRBJ1-5	TRBV10-3	.	.
CASSELAGETDTQYF	TGTGCCAGCTCAGAACTAGCGGGCGAGACAGATACGCAGTATTTT	15	TRBJ2-3	TRBV18	TRBD2	.
CASSIIAGYEQYF	TGTGCCAGTAGTATAATAGCTGGCTACGAGCAGTACTTC	13	TRBJ2-7	TRBV19	.	.
CACGRTGASPLHF	TGTGCCTGCGGACGGACAGGGGCCTCACCCCTCCACTTT	13	TRBJ1-6	TRBV6-5	TRBD1	few
CAWSVRTGGGYNEQFF	TGTGCCTGGAGTGTGCGGACAGGGGGGGGGTACAATGAGCAGTTCTTC	16	TRBJ2-1	TRBV30	TRBD1	.
CASSFARLNTEAFF	TGTGCCAGCAGCTTCGCCAGGCTGAACACTGAAGCTTTCTTT	14	TRBJ1-1	TRBV7-8	.	.
CASSQALRQGLTGNTIYF	TGCGCCAGCAGCCAAGCTTTGAGACAGGGATTGACTGGAAACACCATATATTTT	18	TRBJ1-3	TRBV4-1	TRBD1	.
CAISEGYTGELFF	TGTGCCATCAGTGAGGGCTACACCGGGGAGCTGTTTTTT	13	TRBJ2-2	TRBV10-3	.	.
CASTSRGRGEAFF	TGTGCCAGCACCTCAAGGGGTAGGGGTGAAGCTTTCTTT	13	TRBJ1-1	TRBV28	.	.
CASSPGTASGNTIYF	TGTGCCAGCTCACCCGGGACAGCTTCTGGAAACACCATATATTTT	15	TRBJ1-3	TRBV18	TRBD1	.
CAISERGGEQFF	TGTGCCATCAGTGAACGAGGAGGTGAGCAGTTCTTC	12	TRBJ2-1	TRBV10-3	.	.
CASNLPPVTYNEQFF	TGTGCCAGCAACCTCCCACCAGTCACATACAATGAGCAGTTCTTC	15	TRBJ2-1	TRBV28	.	once
CASSQGSTSRPQYF	TGTGCCAGCAGCCAAGGCTCGACTAGTCGGCCCCAGTACTTC	14	TRBJ2-5	TRBV14	.	.
CASSLYTNSPLHF	TGTGCCAGCAGTTTGTACACTAATTCACCCCTCCACTTT	13	TRBJ1-6	TRBV27	.	.
CASKTHLTDSPLHF	TGTGCCAGCAAAACTCATCTTACGGATTCACCCCTCCACTTT	14	TRBJ1-6	TRBV6-5	.	.
CASSRTWLATNEKLFF	TGTGCCAGCAGCCGAACGTGGCTAGCAACTAATGAAAAACTGTTTTTT	16	TRBJ1-4	TRBV27	.	.
CASSQGLQGTFSYEQYF	TGTGCCAGCAGCCAGGGCCTACAGGGAACCTTCTCCTACGAGCAGTACTTC	17	TRBJ2-7	TRBV14	.	.
CASSETGSYEQYF	TGTGCCAGCAGTGAGACAGGATCCTACGAGCAGTACTTC	13	TRBJ2-7	TRBV6-2/TRBV6-3	.	.
CASGTNRGEQYF	TGTGCTAGTGGTACGAACAGGGGCGAGCAGTACTTC	12	TRBJ2-7	TRBV12-5	TRBD1	.
CASSTSRTGANYGYTF	TGTGCCAGCTCAACGTCCCGGACAGGAGCTAACTATGGCTACACCTTC	16	TRBJ1-2	TRBV18	TRBD1	.
CASSQDGLADNEQFF	TGTGCCAGCAGCCAGGACGGGCTAGCGGACAATGAGCAGTTCTTC	15	TRBJ2-1	TRBV3-1/TRBV3-2	TRBD2	.
CASRRDGIGEQYF	TGTGCCAGCAGGCGGGACGGGATTGGCGAGCAGTACTTC	13	TRBJ2-7	TRBV14	.	.
CASSILLTTEYNEQFF	TGTGCCAGTAGTATCCTACTAACAACGGAGTACAATGAGCAGTTCTTC	16	TRBJ2-1	TRBV19	.	.
CASSSTGDSYEQYF	TGTGCCAGCAGCTCGACAGGGGACTCCTACGAGCAGTACTTC	14	TRBJ2-7	TRBV5-5	TRBD1	.
CASSPPAGGGTEAFF	TGCGCCAGCAGCCCCCCGGCGGGCGGGGGCACTGAAGCTTTCTTT	15	TRBJ1-1	TRBV5-1	.	.
CASSPFGGEGYGYTF	TGTGCCAGCTCACCATTCGGAGGGGAAGGCTATGGCTACACCTTC	15	TRBJ1-2	TRBV18	.	few
CASSELGSGRETQYF	TGTGCCAGCAGTGAACTTGGTTCAGGGCGAGAGACCCAGTACTTC	15	TRBJ2-5	TRBV25-1	.	.
CASSLRGGNYGYTF	TGTGCCAGCAGCCTCCGAGGGGGTAACTATGGCTACACCTTC	14	TRBJ1-2	TRBV5-4	.	.
CASSMGRGARTDTQYF	TGTGCCAGTAGTATGGGGCGGGGGGCGCGCACAGATACGCAGTATTTT	16	TRBJ2-3	TRBV19	TRBD2	.
CASSRSNTIYF	TGTGCCAGCAGCAGGTCAAACACCATATATTTT	11	TRBJ1-3	TRBV28	.	.
CASSLEASGSSDTQYF	TGTGCCAGCAGTTTAGAGGCTAGCGGGAGTTCAGATACGCAGTATTTT	16	TRBJ2-3	TRBV27	TRBD2	.
CASSLWGGGANVLTF	TGTGCCAGCAGTTTGTGGGGAGGTGGGGCCAACGTCCTGACTTTC	15	TRBJ2-6	TRBV27	.	.
CASSLDQGAPGAEQYF	TGTGCCAGCAGCTTAGATCAGGGGGCGCCGGGAGCCGAGCAGTACTTC	16	TRBJ2-7	TRBV11-2	TRBD1	once